This T cell receptor beta chain was identified during a study of identical twins. Via MiXCR, TCRdb re-called the 5' RACE reads, giving one row per CDR3 protein. The data hold approximately 350,000 distinct CDR3 sequences, with 10% to 15% observed a single time. Study results and caveats: Cord blood beta clonotypes that were abundant carried fewer insertions, and memory repertoires showed no such trend.

In germline, CDR1 is SGHRS, CDR2 YFSETQ. CDR3 length equals 16 residues. V was pared by 4 bases and J by 0 bases, with 2 bases of the junction left unmatched. There are a few counts of this clonotype. Its target is not known. This sample was also put to use in a study of yellow fever vaccine responses in identical twins.

The rearrangement uses TRBV5-1 and TRBJ1-6, with 9 bases that match TRBD1. The specimen was CD8+ T cells sorted from blood. The TCR originated in a woman under 30 in good health. CDR3 protein: CASSPGQGSYNSPLHF. Written as DNA, the CDR3 is TGCGCCAGCAGCCCGGGACAGGGCTCCTATAATTCACCCCTCCACTTT.